This entry lists 10 T cell receptor beta chains sequenced from one sample in a study of cytomegalovirus exposure and HLA in healthy donors. PCR amplification relied on 60 Vbeta primers (plus 13 Jbeta primers). Measured with immunoSEQ multiplex PCR; TCRdb has only the in-frame clones, and not every one. Its listing shows around 100,000 clones. Sequencing was performed on PBMCs. These receptors were obtained from a man aged 50 to 59 in good health and CMV-seronegative.

CDR3 coding DNA: TGCAGCGTTGACTCGGGACTTGGAGAGACCCAGTACTTC. This sequence encodes CSVDSGLGETQYF. This sequence joins TRBV29-1 and TRBJ2-5; TRBD2 is a possible D gene (6 bases). Looked up from germline, CDR1 is SQVTM and CDR2 is ANQGSEA. The CDR3 is 13 residues long. Trimming left V 3 bases short and J 4 bases short, with 12 bases between.

This chain uses TRBV29-1 with TRBJ1-2; D not resolved. Germline CDR1 reads SQVTM; CDR2 reads ANQGSEA. Trimming stripped 3 bases from V and 4 bases from J, with 15 bases between. The CDR3 contains 14 residues. The CDR3 protein is CSVDTATYPYGYTF. CDR3 coding DNA: TGCAGCGTTGATACGGCGACTTACCCCTATGGCTACACCTTC.

The chain has TRBV29-1 and TRBJ1-5, with TRBD1 matching over 9 bases. The junction had 2 bases not matched to a gene; V was cut back by 6 bases and J by 2 bases. Germline assignment: CDR1 SQVTM and CDR2 ANQGSEA. CDR3 length: 13 amino acids. CDR3 sequence reads: CSVRTGGNQPQHF. Written as DNA, the CDR3 is TGCAGCGTACGGACAGGGGGCAATCAGCCCCAGCATTTT.

V gene TRBV4-3 combines with J gene TRBJ2-3; a possible D gene is TRBD2 (6 bases). The CDR3 totals 16 residues. From germline, CDR1 is LGHNA and CDR2 YSLEER. Between the trimmed V and J ends, which lost 3 bases and 2 bases, there was a span of 15 bases. CDR3 sequence (DNA): TGCGCCAGCAGCCATATCAAGGCGGGACTCACAGATACGCAGTATTTT. Translated, it gives CASSHIKAGLTDTQYF.

The chain employs TRBV18 and TRBJ2-5, with TRBD1 as a possible D gene (5 bases). The CDR3 length is 17 residues. CDR1 KGHSH and CDR2 LQKENI come from the germline V gene. Trimming pared 3 bases from V and 0 bases from J, leaving 17 bases between. Here the CDR3 reads CASSPSRATEYQETQYF. DNA for the CDR3: TGTGCCAGCTCACCCAGCAGGGCGACGGAGTACCAAGAGACCCAGTACTTC.

This chain joins TRBV7-2 and TRBJ2-7; D may be TRBD2 (6 bases). Germline V gene data show CDR1 as SGHTA and CDR2 as FQGNSA. The CDR3 totals 15 residues. Trimming stripped 1 base from V and 4 bases from J, with 14 bases between. The CDR3 loop reads CASSLVRGAEYEQYF. The CDR3 region has the DNA TGTGCCAGCAGCTTAGTTCGCGGGGCCGAGTACGAGCAGTACTTC.

The chain combines TRBV5-1 with TRBJ2-7, with TRBD1 matching over 8 bases. With V trimmed by 0 bases and J by 2 bases, 4 bases remained unmatched. This CDR3 comprises 15 residues. Germline lookup yields CDR1 SGHRS and CDR2 YFSETQ. The CDR3 sequence: CASSLEDRETYEQYF. The CDR3 DNA is TGCGCCAGCAGCTTGGAGGACAGGGAGACCTACGAGCAGTACTTC.

V usage is TRBV6-5 and J usage is TRBJ1-2, with 7 bases that match TRBD1. In germline, CDR1 is MNHEY, CDR2 SVGAGI. The CDR3 contains 14 residues. V was clipped by 10 bases and J by 4 bases; unmatched bases: 12. This CDR3 reads CATFQQGNAYGYTF. Here the CDR3 DNA reads TGTGCCACCTTCCAACAGGGGAATGCCTATGGCTACACCTTC.

The J gene is TRBJ1-2, the V gene TRBV30; D ambiguous. This CDR3 contains 14 residues. CDR1 and CDR2 from the germline V gene are GTSNPN and SVGIG (reference sequence). The V and J ends lost 3 bases and 7 bases respectively, with 18 bases between them. DNA of the CDR3: TGTGCCTGGAGCCCGAGAATTACGATGTTTGGCTACACCTTC. This encodes CAWSPRITMFGYTF.

This chain connects TRBV5-5 to TRBJ2-7; 15 bases are shared with TRBD2. The CDR3 is 17 residues long. Germline V gene data show CDR1 as SGHKS and CDR2 as YYEKEE (reference sequence). Trimming removed 4 bases from V and 0 bases from J; junction bases left unmatched: 5. CDR3 region: CASSEGLAGGTSYEQYF. The CDR3, as DNA: TGTGCCAGCAGCGAGGGACTAGCGGGAGGAACCTCCTACGAGCAGTACTTC.